The 17 T cell receptor beta chains presented below share a single source sample, sequenced in a study of siplizumab effects on memory and regulatory T cells. Data came from immunoSEQ multiplex PCR; TCRdb stores just in-frame clones and leaves some out. In the table there are 100,000 or so clones, more than 85% of which are singletons. The sequencing input was CD4+ T cells sorted from blood. The origin of the receptors is a human donor in good health. Some clones in this sample may be carry-over from other donors' samples.

This chain uses TRBV28 with TRBJ1-5, with no clear D. The CDR3 sequence is 15 residues long. V shed 4 bases and J shed 0 bases, with 10 bases lying between them. Germline values: CDR1 MDHEN, CDR2 SYDVKM. The CDR3 protein is CASSSWTDSNQPQHF. Here the CDR3 DNA reads TGTGCCAGCAGTTCCTGGACGGATAGCAATCAGCCCCAGCATTTT.

Only a few counts were recorded for this clone. The chain recombines TRBV28 with TRBJ1-5; the D is unclear. The V gene lost 1 base and the J gene lost 7 bases, with 17 bases spanning the gap. The CDR3 has 16 amino acids. CDR1 is MDHEN, CDR2 SYDVKM, per germline. The DNA of the CDR3 is TGTGCCAGCAGTTTATATGGCAGCCGATCGGGCCAGCCCCAGCATTTT. This codes for CASSLYGSRSGQPQHF.

V and J are TRBV4-1 and TRBJ2-1; 7 bases map to TRBD2. Germline assignment: CDR1 MGHRA and CDR2 YSYEKL. After removal of 6 bases from V and 5 bases from J, the junction contained 10 bases not matched to a gene. The length of the CDR3 is 15 residues. CDR3 residues: CASRPPGEGNNEQFF. For the CDR3, the DNA is TGCGCCAGCAGACCCCCTGGGGAGGGGAACAATGAGCAGTTCTTC.

Comments on this clone: Mismatch with germline at one junction end may stem from a read error. The rearrangement links TRBV7-2 to TRBJ2-1, with a tentative D call TRBD2 (6 bases). The CDR3 covers 15 residues. Germline loops: CDR1 SGHTA, CDR2 FQGNSA. In nucleotides, the CDR3 is TGTGCCAGCACCTTAGGCGGAGGGCCGTACAATGAGCAGTTCTTC. It encodes CASTLGGGPYNEQFF. Based on the CDR3 plus reference TRBV7-2 and TRBJ2-1, the full variable domain is GAGVSQSPSNKVTEKGKDVELRCDPISGHTALYWYRQSLGQGLEFLIYFQGNSAPDKSGLPSDRFSAERTGGSVSTLTIQRTQQEDSAVYLCASTLGGGPYNEQFFGPGTRLTVL.

Comment on this clone: One end of the junction does not line up with germline, which may come from a read error. The V call is TRBV7-7, the J call TRBJ2-1; 7 bases fit TRBD1. This CDR3 has 13 residues. Germline V gene lookup returns CDR1 SSHAT and CDR2 FNYEAQ (reference sequence). CDR3 residues: CASSQNRDSEQFF. The CDR3 DNA reads as TGTGCTAGCAGCCAGAACAGGGACAGTGAGCAGTTCTTC.

The chain joins TRBV9 to TRBJ2-2; 13 positions match TRBD2. V gave up 3 bases and J gave up 4 bases; unmatched junction bases: 6. The CDR3 is 17 amino acids. Germline V gives CDR1 SGDLS, CDR2 YYNGEE. The CDR3 region is CASSGPGTSGITGELFF. The DNA for the CDR3 is TGTGCCAGCAGCGGCCCCGGGACTAGCGGGATCACCGGGGAGCTGTTTTTT.

V and J are TRBV19 and TRBJ1-1; 8 nucleotides agree with TRBD1. After removal of 3 bases from V and 6 bases from J, the junction contained 6 bases not matched to a gene. CDR1 is LNHDA and CDR2 is SQIVND in the germline V gene (reference sequence). CDR3 length: 14 residues. CDR3 sequence reads: CASSIRQGIAEAFF. The CDR3 DNA reads as TGTGCCAGTAGTATTCGACAGGGGATCGCTGAAGCTTTCTTT. Full variable domain (outside the CDR3, taken from reference TRBV19 and TRBJ1-1): DGGITQSPKYLFRKEGQNVTLSCEQNLNHDAMYWYRQDPGQGLRLIYYSQIVNDFQKGDIAEGYSVSREKKESFPLTVTSAQKNPTAFYLCASSIRQGIAEAFFGQGTRLTVV.

The V and J genes are TRBV6-5 and TRBJ2-5; D unclear. V was shortened by 6 bases and J by 4 bases, with 6 bases between the two germline ends. The CDR3 has 11 amino acids. The V gene's germline CDR1 is MNHEY and CDR2 SVGAGI. The DNA of the CDR3 is TGTGCCAGCAGAACCGTAGAGACCCAGTACTTC. Translating gives CASRTVETQYF.

A few counts support this clone. This chain joins TRBV15 and TRBJ2-6, with D possibly TRBD2 on 5 matching bases. V gave up 6 bases and J gave up 3 bases, with 9 bases separating them. This CDR3 is 14 amino acids long. In germline, CDR1 is LNHNV, CDR2 YYDKDF (reference sequence). CDR3 in amino acids: CATRRVLGANVLTF. In DNA, the CDR3 is TGTGCCACCAGGCGGGTTCTTGGGGCCAACGTCCTGACTTTC.

V and J are TRBV19 and TRBJ2-2; D unclear. The CDR3 has 12 amino acids. Trimming stripped 4 bases from V and 3 bases from J, with 3 bases between. CDR1 LNHDA and CDR2 SQIVND come from the germline V gene (reference sequence). CDR3 DNA sequence: TGTGCCAGTAGTAAACACACCGGGGAGCTGTTTTTT. This gives the protein CASSKHTGELFF.

The V and J genes are TRBV21-1 and TRBJ1-5; the table's TRBD1 call for D was not verified on the DNA. TRBV21-1 is described as a pseudogene. This CDR3 comprises 15 residues. CDR3 DNA sequence: TGTGCCAGCAGCACCCGGGACAGGGACAATCAGCCCCAGCATTTT. It yields the protein CASSTRDRDNQPQHF.

The rearrangement links TRBV11-2 to TRBJ1-1, with D perhaps TRBD1 (5 bases). The CDR3 extends over 15 amino acids. V was clipped by 0 bases and J by 6 bases, with 14 bases between them. The germline CDR1 and CDR2 sequences are SGHAT and FQNNGV. The CDR3 DNA follows: TGTGCCAGCAGCTTAGAGAGGGGATCCTGGGCTGAAGCTTTCTTT. Its translation is CASSLERGSWAEAFF.

The CDR3 sequence is CASSRLAGEAGELFF. The CDR3 DNA reads as TGCGCCAGCAGCCGACTAGCGGGAGAGGCCGGGGAGCTGTTTTTT. The chain joins TRBV5-1 to TRBJ2-2; TRBD2 matches at 12 bases. Trimming at V came to 4 bases and at J to 6 bases, leaving 4 bases not matched to a gene. The CDR3 is 15 residues long. CDR1 is SGHRS and CDR2 is YFSETQ in the germline V gene.

The chain uses TRBV5-1 and TRBJ2-3; 11 bases are a match to TRBD2. CDR1 is SGHRS and CDR2 is YFSETQ in the germline V gene. V dropped 4 bases and J dropped 5; count of bases not matched to a gene: 6. CDR3 length equals 15 residues. The CDR3 bases are TGCGCCAGCAGCGTTAGCGGGAGGGTAGGAGATACGCAGTATTTT. Its translation: CASSVSGRVGDTQYF.

This rearrangement joins TRBV18 to TRBJ2-5; D gene ambiguous. Germline V lookup: CDR1 KGHSH, CDR2 LQKENI. Trimming cost V 3 bases and J 4 bases, with 15 bases left between them. The CDR3 runs 15 residues. The CDR3 is CASSPLYTTVETQYF. CDR3 bases: TGTGCCAGCTCACCTTTATACACCACAGTAGAGACCCAGTACTTC.

The CDR3 coding sequence is TGTGCCAGCACTCGGACAGGGTGGGATCAGCCCCAGCATTTT. It is translated as CASTRTGWDQPQHF. This chain joins TRBV6-1 and TRBJ1-5; TRBD1 agrees at 8 bases. The CDR3 covers 14 residues. Trimming took 7 bases from V and 5 from J; bases not matched to a gene: 7. Germline CDR1 reads MNHNS; CDR2 reads SASEGT.

This sequence joins TRBV2 and TRBJ2-2; D gene unclear. V lost 7 bases and J lost 1, with 4 bases in between. There are 12 residues in the CDR3. Germline V CDR1 and CDR2: SNHLY, FYNNEI. In nucleotides, the CDR3 is TGTGCCAGCAACAGGAACACCGGGGAGCTGTTTTTT. It translates to CASNRNTGELFF.